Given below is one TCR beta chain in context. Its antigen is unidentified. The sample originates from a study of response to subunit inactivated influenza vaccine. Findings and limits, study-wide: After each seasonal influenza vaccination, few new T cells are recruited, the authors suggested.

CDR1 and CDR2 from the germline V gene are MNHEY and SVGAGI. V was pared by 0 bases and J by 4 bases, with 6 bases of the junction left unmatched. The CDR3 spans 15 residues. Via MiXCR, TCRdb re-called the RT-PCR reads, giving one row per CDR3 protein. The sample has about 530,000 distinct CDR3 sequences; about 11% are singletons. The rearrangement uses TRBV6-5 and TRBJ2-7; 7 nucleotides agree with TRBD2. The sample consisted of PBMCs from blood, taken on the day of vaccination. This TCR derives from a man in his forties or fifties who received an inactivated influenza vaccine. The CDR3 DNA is TGTGCCAGCAGTTACTCGGGCGGGAGTGGGTACGAGCAGTACTTC. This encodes CASSYSGGSGYEQYF.